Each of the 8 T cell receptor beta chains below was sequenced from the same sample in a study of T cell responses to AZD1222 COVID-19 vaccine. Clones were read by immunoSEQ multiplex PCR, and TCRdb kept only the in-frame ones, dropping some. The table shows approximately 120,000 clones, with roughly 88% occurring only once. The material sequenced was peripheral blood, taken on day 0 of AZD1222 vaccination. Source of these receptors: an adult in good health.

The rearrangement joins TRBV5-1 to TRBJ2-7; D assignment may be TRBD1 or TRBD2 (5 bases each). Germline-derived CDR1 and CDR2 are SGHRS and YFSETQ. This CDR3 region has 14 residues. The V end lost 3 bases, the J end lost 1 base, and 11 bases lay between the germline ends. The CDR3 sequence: CASSWGSPSYEQYF. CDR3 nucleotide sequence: TGCGCCAGCAGCTGGGGGAGCCCGTCCTACGAGCAGTACTTC.

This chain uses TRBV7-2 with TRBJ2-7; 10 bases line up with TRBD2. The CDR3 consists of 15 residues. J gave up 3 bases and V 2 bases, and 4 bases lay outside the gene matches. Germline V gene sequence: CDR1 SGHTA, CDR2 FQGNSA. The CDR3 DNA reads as TGTGCCAGCAGCTTAAGTAGCGGGAGGCTCTACGAGCAGTACTTC. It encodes CASSLSSGRLYEQYF.

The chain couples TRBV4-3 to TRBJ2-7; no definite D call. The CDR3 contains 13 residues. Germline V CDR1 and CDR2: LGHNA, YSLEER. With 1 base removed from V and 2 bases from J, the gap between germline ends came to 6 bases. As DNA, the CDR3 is TGCGCCAGCAGCCAAGGGGAAACCTACGAGCAGTACTTC. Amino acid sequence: CASSQGETYEQYF.

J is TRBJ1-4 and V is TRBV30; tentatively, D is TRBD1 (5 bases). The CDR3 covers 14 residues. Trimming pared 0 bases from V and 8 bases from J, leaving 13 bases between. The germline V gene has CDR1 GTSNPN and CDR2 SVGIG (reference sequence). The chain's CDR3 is CAWSVRDLREKLFF. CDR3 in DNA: TGTGCCTGGAGTGTTCGGGACCTGAGGGAAAAACTGTTTTTT.

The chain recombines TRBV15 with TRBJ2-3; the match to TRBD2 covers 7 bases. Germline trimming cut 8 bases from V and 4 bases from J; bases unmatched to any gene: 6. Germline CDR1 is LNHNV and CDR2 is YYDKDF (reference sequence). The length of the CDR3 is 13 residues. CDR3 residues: CATSGGEADTQYF. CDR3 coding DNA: TGTGCCACCTCGGGGGGAGAGGCAGATACGCAGTATTTT.

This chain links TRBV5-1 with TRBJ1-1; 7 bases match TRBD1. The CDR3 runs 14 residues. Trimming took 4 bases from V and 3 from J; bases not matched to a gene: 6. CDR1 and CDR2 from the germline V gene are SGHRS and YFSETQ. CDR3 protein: CASSLSRGDTEAFF. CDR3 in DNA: TGCGCCAGCAGCCTAAGCAGGGGGGACACTGAAGCTTTCTTT.

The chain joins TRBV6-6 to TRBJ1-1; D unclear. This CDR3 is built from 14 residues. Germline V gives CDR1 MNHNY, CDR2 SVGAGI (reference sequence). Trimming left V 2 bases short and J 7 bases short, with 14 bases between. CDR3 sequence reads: CASSYVPPDGEAFF. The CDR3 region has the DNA TGTGCCAGCAGTTACGTGCCCCCCGACGGTGAAGCTTTCTTT.

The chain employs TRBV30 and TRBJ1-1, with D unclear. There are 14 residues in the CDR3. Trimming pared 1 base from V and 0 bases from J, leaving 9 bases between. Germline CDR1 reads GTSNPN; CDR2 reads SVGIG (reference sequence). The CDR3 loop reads CAWSEEQMNTEAFF. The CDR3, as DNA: TGTGCCTGGAGTGAGGAACAGATGAACACTGAAGCTTTCTTT.